Below are 8 T cell receptor beta chains sequenced from a single sample in a study of shared clonotypes between healthy human individuals. Profiling relied on immunoSEQ multiplex PCR, and the TCRdb table lists in-frame clones only, not all of them. The top ten clones hold 0.36% of a sample with roughly 2,500,000 clones, 93% of them seen once. What was sequenced was naive CD4+ T cells from PBMCs. Subset denoted: CD45RA+ positively selected. The receptors originated from a man aged 18 to 29 in good health. Some clones in this sample may be carry-over from other donors' samples.

A note on this clone: This specimen includes other DNA sequences encoding the same CDR3. The gene calls are TRBV9 and TRBJ2-3; 8 nucleotides align to TRBD1. The trim removed 0 bases at V and 3 bases at J, leaving 3 bases unmatched. CDR1 SGDLS and CDR2 YYNGEE come from the germline V gene. The CDR3 spans 15 residues. The CDR3 reads CASSVGTGRTDTQYF. The CDR3 DNA reads TGTGCCAGCAGCGTAGGGACAGGGAGGACAGATACGCAGTATTTT.

The chain is built from TRBV5-1 and TRBJ2-1, with 9 bases matching TRBD1. Losses at the gene ends were 6 bases for V and 2 bases for J; bases not matched to a gene: 9. The germline CDR1 and CDR2 sequences are SGHRS and YFSETQ. The CDR3 loop spans 16 amino acids. Here the CDR3 reads CASTLRQGVAYNEQFF. The CDR3 DNA reads as TGCGCCAGCACCCTTAGACAGGGGGTCGCCTACAATGAGCAGTTCTTC.

The chain links TRBV6-6 to TRBJ1-1; D is undetermined. The CDR3 consists of 11 residues. The germline gives CDR1 MNHNY, CDR2 SVGAGI (reference sequence). The V gene lost 7 bases and the J gene lost 1 base, with 4 bases spanning the gap. This CDR3 is CASIANTEAFF. CDR3 bases: TGTGCCAGCATCGCGAACACTGAAGCTTTCTTT.

The chain recombines TRBV6-4 with TRBJ1-5; possibly TRBD1 for D (5 bases). The V gene lost 2 bases and the J gene lost 2 bases, with 7 bases spanning the gap. Per the germline V gene, CDR1 is MRHNA and CDR2 is SNTAGT. There are 14 residues in the CDR3. The CDR3 nucleotides read TGTGCCAGCAGTGACCAGGGAGGCAATCAGCCCCAGCATTTT. It is translated as CASSDQGGNQPQHF.

The V call is TRBV12-1, the J call TRBJ1-5. TRBV12-1 is assigned pseudogene status. This CDR3 spans 12 amino acids. CDR3 coding DNA: TGTGCCGGACCCCGTGGGTGTCAGCCCCAGCATTTT. It is translated as CAGPRGCQPQHF.

This chain uses TRBV10-3 with TRBJ2-5; 12 bases agree with TRBD2. The CDR3 extends over 15 amino acids. Germline V gene lookup returns CDR1 ENHRY and CDR2 SYGVKD. V gave up 6 bases and J gave up 1 base; unmatched junction bases: 3. The CDR3 spells CAIRGTSGLQETQYF. The CDR3 nucleotides read TGTGCCATCAGGGGGACTAGCGGGCTCCAAGAGACCCAGTACTTC.

For this clone: Additional DNA sequences in this sample encode the identical CDR3. V is TRBV7-2 and J is TRBJ2-5; D unclear. Germline V gives CDR1 SGHTA, CDR2 FQGNSA. The CDR3 extends over 12 amino acids. With 5 bases removed from V and 4 bases from J, the gap between germline ends came to 8 bases. CDR3 in DNA: TGTGCCAGCAGCCCTCAGCGAGAGACCCAGTACTTC. It encodes CASSPQRETQYF.

The chain is built from TRBV6-5 and TRBJ2-1; possibly TRBD1 or TRBD2 for D (5 bases each). V lost 10 bases and J lost 1, with 14 bases in between. The germline V gene has CDR1 MNHEY and CDR2 SVGAGI. This CDR3 contains 14 residues. CDR3: CATRAGLSYNEQFF. As DNA, the CDR3 is TGTGCCACCAGGGCGGGCCTGTCCTACAATGAGCAGTTCTTC.